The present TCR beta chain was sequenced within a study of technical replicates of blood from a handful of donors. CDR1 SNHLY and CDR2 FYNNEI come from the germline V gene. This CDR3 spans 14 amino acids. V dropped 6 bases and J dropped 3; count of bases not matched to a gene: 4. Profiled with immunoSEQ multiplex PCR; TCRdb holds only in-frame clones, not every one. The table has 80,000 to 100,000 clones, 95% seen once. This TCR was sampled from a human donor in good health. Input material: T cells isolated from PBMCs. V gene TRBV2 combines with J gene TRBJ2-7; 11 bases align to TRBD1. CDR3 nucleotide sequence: TGTGCCAGCAGCGGACAGGGGGCATACTACGAGCAGTACTTC. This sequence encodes CASSGQGAYYEQYF.